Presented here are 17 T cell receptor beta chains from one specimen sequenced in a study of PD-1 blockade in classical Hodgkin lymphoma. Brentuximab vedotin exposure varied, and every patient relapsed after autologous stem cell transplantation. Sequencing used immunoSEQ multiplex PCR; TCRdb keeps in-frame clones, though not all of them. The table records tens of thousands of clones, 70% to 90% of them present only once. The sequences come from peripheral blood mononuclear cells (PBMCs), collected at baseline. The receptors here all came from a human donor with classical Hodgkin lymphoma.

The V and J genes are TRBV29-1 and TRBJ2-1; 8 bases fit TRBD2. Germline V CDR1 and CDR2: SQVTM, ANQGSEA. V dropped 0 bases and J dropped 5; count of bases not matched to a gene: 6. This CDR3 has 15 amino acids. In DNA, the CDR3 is TGCAGCGTTGAAGAGGAACTAGCGGAAAACAATGAGCAGTTCTTC. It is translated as CSVEEELAENNEQFF.

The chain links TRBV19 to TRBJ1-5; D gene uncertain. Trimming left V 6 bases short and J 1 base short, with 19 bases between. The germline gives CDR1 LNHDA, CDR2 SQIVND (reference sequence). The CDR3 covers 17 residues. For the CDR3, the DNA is TGTGCCAGTAGCCCTATCGTGGGGTTAGGAAGCAATCAGCCCCAGCATTTT. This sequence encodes CASSPIVGLGSNQPQHF.

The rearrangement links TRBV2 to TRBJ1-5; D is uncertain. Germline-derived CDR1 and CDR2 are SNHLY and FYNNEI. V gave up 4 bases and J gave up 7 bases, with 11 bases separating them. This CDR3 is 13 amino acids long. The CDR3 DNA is TGTGCCAGCAGTGTGGCCTCGGGCCAGCCCCAGCATTTT. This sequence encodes CASSVASGQPQHF.

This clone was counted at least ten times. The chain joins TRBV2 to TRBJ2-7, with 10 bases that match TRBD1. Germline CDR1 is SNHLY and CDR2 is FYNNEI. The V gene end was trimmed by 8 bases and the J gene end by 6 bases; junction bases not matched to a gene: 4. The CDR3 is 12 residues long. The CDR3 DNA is TGTGCCAGCGGACAGGGGGAACTCGAGCAGTACTTC. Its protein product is CASGQGELEQYF.

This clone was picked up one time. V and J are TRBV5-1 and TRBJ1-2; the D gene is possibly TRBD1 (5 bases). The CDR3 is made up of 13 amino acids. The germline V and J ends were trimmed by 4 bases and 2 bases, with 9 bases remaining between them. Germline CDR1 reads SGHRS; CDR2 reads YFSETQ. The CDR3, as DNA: TGCGCCAGCAGCCCAGGGTTAAACTATGGCTACACCTTC. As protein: CASSPGLNYGYTF.

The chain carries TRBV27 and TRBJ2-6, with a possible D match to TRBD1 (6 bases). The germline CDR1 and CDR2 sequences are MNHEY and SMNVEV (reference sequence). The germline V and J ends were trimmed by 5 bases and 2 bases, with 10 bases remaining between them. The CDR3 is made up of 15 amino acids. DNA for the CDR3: TGTGCCAGCAGTGCCCGGACAGCTGGGGCCAACGTCCTGACTTTC. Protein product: CASSARTAGANVLTF.

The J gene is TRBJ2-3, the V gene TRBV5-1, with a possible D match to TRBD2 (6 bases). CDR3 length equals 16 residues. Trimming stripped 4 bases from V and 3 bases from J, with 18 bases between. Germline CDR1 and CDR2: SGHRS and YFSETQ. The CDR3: CASSRKLAGGTDTQYF. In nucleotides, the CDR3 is TGCGCCAGCAGCCGCAAGCTAGCAGGAGGGACAGATACGCAGTATTTT.

CDR3 loop: CASRYIGGTEAFF. CDR3 in DNA: TGTGCCAGCAGATACATAGGGGGCACTGAAGCTTTCTTT. V and J are TRBV28 and TRBJ1-1, with D possibly TRBD1 on 6 matching bases. The length of the CDR3 is 13 residues. V shed 6 bases and J shed 4 bases, with 12 bases lying between them. Per germline, CDR1 MDHEN and CDR2 SYDVKM. Drawing the rest from reference TRBV28 and TRBJ1-1, the complete variable domain is DVKVTQSSRYLVKRTGEKVFLECVQDMDHENMFWYRQDPGLGLRLIYFSYDVKMKEKGDIPEGYSVSREKKERFSLILESASTNQTSMYLCASRYIGGTEAFFGQGTRLTVV.

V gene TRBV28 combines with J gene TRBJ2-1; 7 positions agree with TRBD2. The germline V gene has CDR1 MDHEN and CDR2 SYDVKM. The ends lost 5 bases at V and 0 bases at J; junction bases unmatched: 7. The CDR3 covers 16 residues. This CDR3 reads CASSNSGRSSYNEQFF. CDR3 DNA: TGTGCCAGCAGTAATAGCGGGCGCAGCTCCTACAATGAGCAGTTCTTC.

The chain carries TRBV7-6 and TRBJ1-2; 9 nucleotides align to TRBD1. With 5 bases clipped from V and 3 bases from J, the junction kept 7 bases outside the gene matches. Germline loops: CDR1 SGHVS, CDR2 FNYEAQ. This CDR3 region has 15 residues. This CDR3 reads CASSPPGQGYYGYTF. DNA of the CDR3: TGTGCCAGCAGCCCACCGGGACAGGGTTACTATGGCTACACCTTC.

The CDR3 DNA sequence: TGTGCCTGGAGTCTCGGGGCGCGGGGGGGCTTGGATACGCAGTATTTT. Protein: CAWSLGARGGLDTQYF. This rearrangement joins TRBV30 to TRBJ2-3, with TRBD2 matching over 9 bases. From germline, CDR1 is GTSNPN and CDR2 SVGIG (reference sequence). The CDR3 runs 16 residues. The V and J ends lost 2 bases and 6 bases, in that order; junction bases with no gene match: 12.

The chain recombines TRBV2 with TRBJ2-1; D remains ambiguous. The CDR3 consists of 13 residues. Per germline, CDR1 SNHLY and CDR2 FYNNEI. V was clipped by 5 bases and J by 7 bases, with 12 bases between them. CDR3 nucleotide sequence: TGTGCCAGCAGTTCCGAAGCGACTAATGAGCAGTTCTTC. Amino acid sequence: CASSSEATNEQFF.

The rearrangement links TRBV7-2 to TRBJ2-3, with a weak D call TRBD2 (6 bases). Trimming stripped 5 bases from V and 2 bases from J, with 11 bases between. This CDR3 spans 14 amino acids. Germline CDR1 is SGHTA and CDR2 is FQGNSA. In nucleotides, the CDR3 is TGTGCCAGCAGCCAACCGGACTACACAGATACGCAGTATTTT. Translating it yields CASSQPDYTDTQYF.

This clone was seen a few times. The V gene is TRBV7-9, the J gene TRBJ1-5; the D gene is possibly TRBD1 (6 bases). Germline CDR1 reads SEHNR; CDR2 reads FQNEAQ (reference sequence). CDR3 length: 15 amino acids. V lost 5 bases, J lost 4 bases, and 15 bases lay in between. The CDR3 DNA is TGTGCCAGCAGCCCAGGGGACGAGTGGAATCAGCCCCAGCATTTT. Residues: CASSPGDEWNQPQHF.

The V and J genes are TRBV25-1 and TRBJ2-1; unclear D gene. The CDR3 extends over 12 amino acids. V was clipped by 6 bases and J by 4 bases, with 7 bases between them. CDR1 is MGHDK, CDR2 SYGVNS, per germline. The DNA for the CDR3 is TGTGCCAGCAGGGACCTATACAATGAGCAGTTCTTC. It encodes CASRDLYNEQFF.

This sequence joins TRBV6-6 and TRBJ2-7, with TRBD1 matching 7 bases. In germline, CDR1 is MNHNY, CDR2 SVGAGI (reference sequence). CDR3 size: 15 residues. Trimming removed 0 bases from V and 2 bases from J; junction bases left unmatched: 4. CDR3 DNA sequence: TGTGCCAGCAGTTACTCGCCAGGGGGACCCTACGAGCAGTACTTC. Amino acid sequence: CASSYSPGGPYEQYF.

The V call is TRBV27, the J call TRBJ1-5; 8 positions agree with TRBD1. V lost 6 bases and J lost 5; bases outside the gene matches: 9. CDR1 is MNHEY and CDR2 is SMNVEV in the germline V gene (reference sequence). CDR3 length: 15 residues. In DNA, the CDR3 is TGTGCCAGCAGCAGGCTACAGGGGGTGCATCAGCCCCAGCATTTT. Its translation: CASSRLQGVHQPQHF.